This TCR beta chain was profiled in a study of post-analysis software for immune sequencing data. Study at large: As for disease course, relapsing-remitting, secondary progressive and progressive-relapsing multiple sclerosis were all included.

Overall study results and limits: Controls had lower frequencies than patients of five or six TRBV segments, which included TRBV5-6, TRBV5-1 and TRBV20-1. Among multiple sclerosis patients, normalized Chao1 diversity was significantly below that of controls. When the samples were clustered directly with F measure, those that had been prepared in the same batch showed strong co-clustering.

Germline assignment: CDR1 SQVTM and CDR2 ANQGSEA. Between the trimmed V and J ends, which lost 7 bases and 2 bases, there was a span of 6 bases. CDR3 length equals 12 residues. About this clonotype itself: Its antigen remains unknown.

Carried by the TCR beta cDNA libraries were unique molecular identifiers. Each sample of about 0.95 to 11 million input T cells yielded 500,000 or so cDNA molecules, so each molecule approximated one T cell. MiXCR, applied by TCRdb to the PCR reads, yields one record per CDR3 protein. The sample contains hundreds of thousands of distinct CDR3 sequences, roughly 58% of which appear only once. The sequence came from a girl aged 10-17 years with multiple sclerosis. Sequencing was performed on blood. The chain combines TRBV29-1 with TRBJ2-6; D gene uncertain. The CDR3 DNA reads as TGCAGCGGTGAGACTGGGGCCAACGTCCTGACTTTC. Amino acids: CSGETGANVLTF.